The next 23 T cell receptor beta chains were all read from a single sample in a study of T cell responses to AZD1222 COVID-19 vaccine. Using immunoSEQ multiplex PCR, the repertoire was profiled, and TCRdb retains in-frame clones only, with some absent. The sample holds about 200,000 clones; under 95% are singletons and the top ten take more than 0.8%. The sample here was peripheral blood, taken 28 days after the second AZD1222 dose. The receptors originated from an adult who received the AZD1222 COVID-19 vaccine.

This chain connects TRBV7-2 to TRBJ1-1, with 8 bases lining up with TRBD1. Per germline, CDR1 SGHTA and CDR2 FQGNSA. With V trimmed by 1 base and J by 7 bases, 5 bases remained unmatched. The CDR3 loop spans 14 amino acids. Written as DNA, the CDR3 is TGTGCCAGCAGCTTAGTAGGACAGGGTCTTGAAGCTTTCTTT. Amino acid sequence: CASSLVGQGLEAFF.

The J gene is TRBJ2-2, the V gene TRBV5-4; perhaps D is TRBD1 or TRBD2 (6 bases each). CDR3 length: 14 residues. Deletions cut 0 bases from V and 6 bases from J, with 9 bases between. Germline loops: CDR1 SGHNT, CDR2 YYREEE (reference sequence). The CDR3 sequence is CASSLGGAPGELFF. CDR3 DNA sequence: TGTGCCAGCAGCTTGGGGGGGGCACCCGGGGAGCTGTTTTTT.

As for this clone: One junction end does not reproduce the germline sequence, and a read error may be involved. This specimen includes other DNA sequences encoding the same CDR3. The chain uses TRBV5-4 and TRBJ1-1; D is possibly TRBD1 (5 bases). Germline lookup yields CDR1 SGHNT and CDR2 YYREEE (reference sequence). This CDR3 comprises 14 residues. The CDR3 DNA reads TGTGCCAGTAGCTTCTGGGACGGGCACACTGAAGCTTTCTTT. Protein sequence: CASSFWDGHTEAFF.

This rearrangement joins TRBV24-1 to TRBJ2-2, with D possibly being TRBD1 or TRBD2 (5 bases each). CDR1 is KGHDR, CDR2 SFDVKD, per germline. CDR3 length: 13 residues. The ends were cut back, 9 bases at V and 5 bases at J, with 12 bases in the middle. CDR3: CATRDQGTGELFF. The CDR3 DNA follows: TGTGCCACCCGGGACCAAGGGACCGGGGAGCTGTTTTTT.

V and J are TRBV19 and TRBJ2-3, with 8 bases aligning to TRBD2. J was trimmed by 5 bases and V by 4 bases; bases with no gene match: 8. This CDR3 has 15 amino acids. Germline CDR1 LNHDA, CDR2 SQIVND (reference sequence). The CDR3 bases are TGTGCCAGTAGTAGGAACGGGGGGGAAGGAGATACGCAGTATTTT. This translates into CASSRNGGEGDTQYF.

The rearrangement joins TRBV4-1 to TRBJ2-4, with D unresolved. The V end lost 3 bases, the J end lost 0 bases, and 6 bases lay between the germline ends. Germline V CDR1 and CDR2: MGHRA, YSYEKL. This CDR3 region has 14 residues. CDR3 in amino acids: CASSHELAKNIQYF. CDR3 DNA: TGCGCCAGCAGCCATGAGCTAGCCAAAAACATTCAGTACTTC.

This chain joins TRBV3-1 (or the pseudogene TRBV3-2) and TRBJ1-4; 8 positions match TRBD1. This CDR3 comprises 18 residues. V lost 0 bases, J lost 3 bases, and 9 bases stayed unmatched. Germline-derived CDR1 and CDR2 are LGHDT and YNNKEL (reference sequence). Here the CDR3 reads CASSQEWSGGLANEKLFF. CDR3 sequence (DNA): TGTGCCAGCAGCCAAGAATGGTCAGGGGGCTTAGCTAATGAAAAACTGTTTTTT.

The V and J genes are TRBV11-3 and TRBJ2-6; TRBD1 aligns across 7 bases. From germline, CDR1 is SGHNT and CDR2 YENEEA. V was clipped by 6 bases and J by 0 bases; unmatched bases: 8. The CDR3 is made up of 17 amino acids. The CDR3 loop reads CASSPGGSSSGANVLTF. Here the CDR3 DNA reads TGTGCCAGCAGTCCAGGGGGTTCGTCCTCTGGGGCCAACGTCCTGACTTTC.

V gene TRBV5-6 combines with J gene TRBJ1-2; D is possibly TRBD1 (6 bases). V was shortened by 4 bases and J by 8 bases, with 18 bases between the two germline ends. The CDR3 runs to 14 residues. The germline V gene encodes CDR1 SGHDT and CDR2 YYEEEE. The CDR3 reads CASSSTTGFWGYTF. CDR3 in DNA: TGTGCCAGCAGCAGTACTACAGGGTTCTGGGGCTACACCTTC.

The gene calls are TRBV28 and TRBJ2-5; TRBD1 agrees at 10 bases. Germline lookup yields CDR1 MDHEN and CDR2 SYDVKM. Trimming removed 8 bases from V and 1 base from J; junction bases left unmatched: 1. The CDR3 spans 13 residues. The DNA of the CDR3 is TGTGCCAGCCGGGACAGGGGCCAAGAGACCCAGTACTTC. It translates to CASRDRGQETQYF.

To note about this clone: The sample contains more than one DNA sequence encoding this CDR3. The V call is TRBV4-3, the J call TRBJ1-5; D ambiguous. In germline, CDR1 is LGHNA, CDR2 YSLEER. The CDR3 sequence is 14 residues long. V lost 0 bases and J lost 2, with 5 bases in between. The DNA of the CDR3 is TGCGCCAGCAGCCAAGATAGAGGCAATCAGCCCCAGCATTTT. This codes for CASSQDRGNQPQHF.

The CDR3 DNA reads as TGTGCCAGCAGTCCCATCCCCAGCGCAACTAATGAAAAACTGTTTTTT. It is translated as CASSPIPSATNEKLFF. The chain combines TRBV27 with TRBJ1-4; D uncertain. The CDR3 runs 16 residues. Trimming shortened V by 5 bases and J by 0 bases, and 13 bases separated the two germline ends. The germline V gene encodes CDR1 MNHEY and CDR2 SMNVEV (reference sequence).

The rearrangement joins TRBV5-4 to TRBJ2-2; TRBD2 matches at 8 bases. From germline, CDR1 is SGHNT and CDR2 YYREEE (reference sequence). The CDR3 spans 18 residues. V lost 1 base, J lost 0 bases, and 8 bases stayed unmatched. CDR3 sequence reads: CASSLIGRGGTNTGELFF. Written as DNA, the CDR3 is TGTGCCAGCAGCTTGATAGGTCGGGGGGGCACGAACACCGGGGAGCTGTTTTTT. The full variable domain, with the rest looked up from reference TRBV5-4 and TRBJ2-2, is ETGVTQSPTHLIKTRGQQVTLRCSSQSGHNTVSWYQQALGQGPQFIFQYYREEENGRGNFPPRFSGLQFPNYSSELNVNALELDDSALYLCASSLIGRGGTNTGELFFGEGSRLTVL.

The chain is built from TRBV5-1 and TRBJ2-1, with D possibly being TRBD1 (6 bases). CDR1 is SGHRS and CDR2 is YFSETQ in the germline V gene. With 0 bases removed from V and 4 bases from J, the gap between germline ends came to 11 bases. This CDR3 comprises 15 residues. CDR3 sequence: CASSLDGGLYNEQFF. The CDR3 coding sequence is TGCGCCAGCAGCTTGGATGGGGGCCTTTACAATGAGCAGTTCTTC. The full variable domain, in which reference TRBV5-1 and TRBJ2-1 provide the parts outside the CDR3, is KAGVTQTPRYLIKTRGQQVTLSCSPISGHRSVSWYQQTPGQGLQFLFEYFSETQRNKGNFPGRFSGRQFSNSRSEMNVSTLELGDSALYLCASSLDGGLYNEQFFGPGTRLTVL.

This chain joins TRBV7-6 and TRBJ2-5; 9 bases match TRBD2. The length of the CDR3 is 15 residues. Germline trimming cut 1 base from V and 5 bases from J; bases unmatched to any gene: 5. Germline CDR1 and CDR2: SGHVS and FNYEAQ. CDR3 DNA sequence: TGTGCCAGCAGCTTAGGCGGGGGGGCCTGGGAGACCCAGTACTTC. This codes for CASSLGGGAWETQYF.

CDR3 in DNA: TGTGCCAGCAGGGGACAGGGGGCTTCGACTGAAGCTTTCTTT. This encodes CASRGQGASTEAFF. The chain couples TRBV6-5 to TRBJ1-1, with 12 bases matching TRBD1. CDR1 and CDR2 (germline): MNHEY, SVGAGI. This CDR3 comprises 14 residues. J was trimmed by 5 bases and V by 6 bases; bases with no gene match: 4.

The CDR3 DNA reads as TGTGCCACCAGTGATTCATCGACGGACTCCTACGAGCAGTACTTC. Its protein product is CATSDSSTDSYEQYF. The genes are TRBV24-1 and TRBJ2-7; D is ambiguous. Trimming removed 2 bases from V and 0 bases from J, with 10 bases in between. Germline CDR1 reads KGHDR; CDR2 reads SFDVKD. This CDR3 spans 15 amino acids.

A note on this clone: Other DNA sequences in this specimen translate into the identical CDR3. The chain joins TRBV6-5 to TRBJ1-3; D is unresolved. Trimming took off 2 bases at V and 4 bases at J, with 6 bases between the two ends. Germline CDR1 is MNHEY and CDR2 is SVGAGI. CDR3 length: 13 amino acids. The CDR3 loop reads CASSYTIGNTIYF. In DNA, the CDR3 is TGTGCCAGCAGTTACACCATAGGAAACACCATATATTTT.

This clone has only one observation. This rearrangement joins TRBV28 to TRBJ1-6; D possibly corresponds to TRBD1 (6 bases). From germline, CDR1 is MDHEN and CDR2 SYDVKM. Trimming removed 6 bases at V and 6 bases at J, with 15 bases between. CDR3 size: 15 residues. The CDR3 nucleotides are TGTGCCAGCAGCTCCGGGACAACCAGTAATTCACCCCTCCACTTT. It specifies CASSSGTTSNSPLHF. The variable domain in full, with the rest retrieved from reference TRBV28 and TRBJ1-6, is DVKVTQSSRYLVKRTGEKVFLECVQDMDHENMFWYRQDPGLGLRLIYFSYDVKMKEKGDIPEGYSVSREKKERFSLILESASTNQTSMYLCASSSGTTSNSPLHFGNGTRLTVT.

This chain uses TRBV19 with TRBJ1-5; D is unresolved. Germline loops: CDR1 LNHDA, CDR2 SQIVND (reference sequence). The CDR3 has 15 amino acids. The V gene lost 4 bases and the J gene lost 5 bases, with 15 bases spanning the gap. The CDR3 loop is CASSTLDPLDQPQHF. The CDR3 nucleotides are TGTGCCAGTAGTACCCTAGACCCGCTTGATCAGCCCCAGCATTTT.

CDR3 sequence reads: CASSLFDGEYGYTF. For the CDR3, the DNA is TGTGCCAGCAGCTTATTCGACGGGGAATATGGCTACACCTTC. The J gene is TRBJ1-2, the V gene TRBV13; D is ambiguous. From germline, CDR1 is PRHDT and CDR2 FYEKMQ (reference sequence). The CDR3 consists of 14 residues. Trimming stripped 2 bases from V and 5 bases from J, with 12 bases between.

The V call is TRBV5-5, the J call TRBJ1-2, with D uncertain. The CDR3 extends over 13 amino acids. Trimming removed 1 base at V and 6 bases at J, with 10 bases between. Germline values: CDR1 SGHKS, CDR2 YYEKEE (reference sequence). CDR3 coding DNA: TGTGCCAGCAGCTTGACGGCTCGGAATGGCTACACCTTC. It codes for CASSLTARNGYTF. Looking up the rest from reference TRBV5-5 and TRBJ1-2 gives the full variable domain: DAGVTQSPTHLIKTRGQQVTLRCSPISGHKSVSWYQQVLGQGPQFIFQYYEKEERGRGNFPDRFSARQFPNYSSELNVNALLLGDSALYLCASSLTARNGYTFGSGTRLTVV.

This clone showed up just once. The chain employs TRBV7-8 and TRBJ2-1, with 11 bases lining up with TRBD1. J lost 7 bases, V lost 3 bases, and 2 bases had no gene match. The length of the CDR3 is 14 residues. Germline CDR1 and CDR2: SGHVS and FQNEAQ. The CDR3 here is CASSFGTGGNEQFF. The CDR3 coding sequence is TGTGCCAGCAGCTTCGGGACAGGGGGTAATGAGCAGTTCTTC. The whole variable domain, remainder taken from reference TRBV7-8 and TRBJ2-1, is GAGVSQSPRYKVAKRGQDVALRCDPISGHVSLFWYQQALGQGPEFLTYFQNEAQLDKSGLPSDRFFAERPEGSVSTLKIQRTQQEDSAVYLCASSFGTGGNEQFFGPGTRLTVL.